This T cell receptor beta chain originates from a study of siplizumab effects on memory and regulatory T cells. Sequencing used immunoSEQ multiplex PCR; TCRdb keeps in-frame clones, though not all of them. The sample records about 94,000 clones, roughly 94% being singletons. Germline assignment: CDR1 SGHAT and CDR2 FQNNGV. With 6 bases clipped from V and 7 bases from J, the junction kept 9 bases outside the gene matches. This CDR3 has 15 amino acids. Sequenced material: non-Treg CD4+ T cells sorted from blood. This sequence originates from a human donor in good health. This chain uses TRBV11-2 with TRBJ1-6, with 7 bases identical to TRBD1. The CDR3 region has the DNA TGTGCCAGCAGGCAACATCAGGGGGTGAATTCACCCCTCCACTTT. Encoded protein: CASRQHQGVNSPLHF. Variable domain in full (rest from reference TRBV11-2 and TRBJ1-6): EAGVAQSPRYKIIEKRQSVAFWCNPISGHATLYWYQQILGQGPKLLIQFQNNGVVDDSQLPKDRFSAERLKGVDSTLKIQPAKLEDSAVYLCASRQHQGVNSPLHFGNGTRLTVT.